A selection of T cell receptor beta chains follows, all from one sample in a study of somatic mutations in cytotoxic T cells in rheumatoid arthritis. Data came from immunoSEQ multiplex PCR; TCRdb stores just in-frame clones and leaves some out. The repertoire includes more than 11,000 clones, just under 80% of them detected once, and under 8% sits in the top ten. The material sequenced was CD8+ T cells sorted from blood. The receptors were sampled from an adult with rheumatoid arthritis. Both conserved end residues are part of each CDR3. The order of the fields is CDR3 protein, CDR3 DNA, J gene, clone size, V gene, D gene. The D gene is left open where the match is weak. Not every row has a clone size; where given, it reads once, few, many or a size class.

cdr3_aa: CASSILGGGRYNEQFF
cdr3_nt: TGTGCCAGTAGTATCCTCGGGGGGGGCAGATACAATGAGCAGTTCTTC
j_call: TRBJ2-1
clone_size: once
v_call: TRBV19
d_call: TRBD2

cdr3_aa: CASRGPRYEQYF
cdr3_nt: TGTGCCAGCAGGGGACCACGCTACGAGCAGTACTTC
j_call: TRBJ2-7
clone_size: few
v_call: TRBV21-1
d_call: .

cdr3_aa: CASRRNPRTGGRTDTQYF
cdr3_nt: TGTGCCAGCAGACGAAACCCCCGGACAGGCGGGAGGACAGATACGCAGTATTTT
j_call: TRBJ2-3
clone_size: .
v_call: TRBV2
d_call: .

cdr3_aa: CASSYLRDRTYEQYF
cdr3_nt: TGTGCCAGCAGCTACCTCCGGGACAGGACATACGAGCAGTACTTC
j_call: TRBJ2-7
clone_size: .
v_call: TRBV7-8
d_call: TRBD1

cdr3_aa: CAWSHRGSNQPQHF
cdr3_nt: TGTGCCTGGAGTCATCGAGGTAGCAATCAGCCCCAGCATTTT
j_call: TRBJ1-5
clone_size: .
v_call: TRBV30
d_call: .

cdr3_aa: CASVLWSLGTEAFF
cdr3_nt: TGTGCCAGCGTCCTTTGGAGCTTGGGGACTGAAGCTTTCTTT
j_call: TRBJ1-1
clone_size: .
v_call: TRBV6-1
d_call: .

cdr3_aa: CASSPRGGDTQYF
cdr3_nt: TGTGCCAGCAGCCCTCGGGGTGGAGATACGCAGTATTTT
j_call: TRBJ2-3
clone_size: .
v_call: TRBV27
d_call: .

cdr3_aa: CASSQKGARGETQYF
cdr3_nt: TGCGCCAGCAGCCAAAAGGGGGCGAGGGGGGAGACCCAGTACTTC
j_call: TRBJ2-5
clone_size: .
v_call: TRBV4-1
d_call: TRBD1

cdr3_aa: CASSPSGVPYEQYF
cdr3_nt: TGTGCCAGCAGTCCAAGCGGGGTTCCCTACGAGCAGTACTTC
j_call: TRBJ2-7
clone_size: .
v_call: TRBV6-1
d_call: TRBD2

cdr3_aa: CASSYGGEGEKLFF
cdr3_nt: TGTGCCAGCAGTTACGGGGGGGAGGGTGAAAAACTGTTTTTT
j_call: TRBJ1-4
clone_size: .
v_call: TRBV6-5
d_call: .

cdr3_aa: CASSFRGAGDSPLHF
cdr3_nt: TGTGCCAGCAGTTTCAGGGGCGCAGGGGATTCACCCCTCCACTTT
j_call: TRBJ1-6
clone_size: few
v_call: TRBV28
d_call: .

cdr3_aa: CASSSRTGPGSYNEQFF
cdr3_nt: TGTGCCAGCAGCTCCCGGACAGGCCCGGGCTCCTACAATGAGCAGTTCTTC
j_call: TRBJ2-1
clone_size: .
v_call: TRBV28
d_call: TRBD1

cdr3_aa: CASNQEYSNQPQHF
cdr3_nt: TGTGCCAGCAACCAGGAGTATAGCAATCAGCCCCAGCATTTT
j_call: TRBJ1-5
clone_size: .
v_call: TRBV2
d_call: .

cdr3_aa: CATSRDGRGPYNEQFF
cdr3_nt: TGTGCCACCAGCAGAGATGGACGGGGCCCCTACAATGAGCAGTTCTTC
j_call: TRBJ2-1
clone_size: once
v_call: TRBV15
d_call: .

cdr3_aa: CASSVGGSGISTDTQYF
cdr3_nt: TGTGCCAGCAGCGTAGGGGGTAGCGGTATAAGCACAGATACGCAGTATTTT
j_call: TRBJ2-3
clone_size: once
v_call: TRBV9
d_call: .

cdr3_aa: CACGRAANEQFF
cdr3_nt: TGTGCCTGCGGAAGGGCGGCCAATGAGCAGTTCTTC
j_call: TRBJ2-1
clone_size: few
v_call: TRBV6-5
d_call: .

cdr3_aa: CASSVGGISYEQYF
cdr3_nt: TGTGCCAGCAGCGTGGGAGGGATCTCCTACGAGCAGTACTTC
j_call: TRBJ2-7
clone_size: .
v_call: TRBV9
d_call: TRBD2

cdr3_aa: CASSLGGRRAFF
cdr3_nt: TGTGCCAGCAGCTTGGGGGGGCGTAGGGCTTTCTTT
j_call: TRBJ1-1
clone_size: .
v_call: TRBV5-5
d_call: .

cdr3_aa: CASSASGIPYNEQFF
cdr3_nt: TGTGCCAGCAGCGCTAGCGGGATACCTTACAATGAGCAGTTCTTC
j_call: TRBJ2-1
clone_size: few
v_call: TRBV9
d_call: TRBD2

cdr3_aa: CASSLIWNSGELFF
cdr3_nt: TGTGCCAGCAGTTTAATATGGAACTCCGGGGAGCTGTTTTTT
j_call: TRBJ2-2
clone_size: .
v_call: TRBV27
d_call: .

cdr3_aa: CASSQDPEVAGVPYEQYF
cdr3_nt: TGCGCCAGCAGCCAAGATCCTGAGGTAGCGGGGGTCCCCTACGAGCAGTACTTC
j_call: TRBJ2-7
clone_size: .
v_call: TRBV4-1
d_call: TRBD2

cdr3_aa: CASSPTRGLPRFF
cdr3_nt: TGCGCCAGCAGCCCGACCAGGGGGCTCCCCCGGTTCTTC
j_call: TRBJ2-1
clone_size: few
v_call: TRBV5-1
d_call: TRBD1

cdr3_aa: CASSLGTLHEQFF
cdr3_nt: TGCGCCAGCAGCTTGGGGACTCTCCATGAGCAGTTCTTC
j_call: TRBJ2-1
clone_size: .
v_call: TRBV5-1
d_call: .

cdr3_aa: CASSTGLGAFTDTQYF
cdr3_nt: TGTGCCAGCAGCACGGGTTTGGGGGCCTTCACAGATACGCAGTATTTT
j_call: TRBJ2-3
clone_size: .
v_call: TRBV9
d_call: .

cdr3_aa: CASSQTGSNQPQHF
cdr3_nt: TGTGCCAGCAGCCAGACAGGGAGCAATCAGCCCCAGCATTTT
j_call: TRBJ1-5
clone_size: few
v_call: TRBV13
d_call: TRBD1

cdr3_aa: CASSSGTGSDTQYF
cdr3_nt: TGTGCCAGCAGTTCCGGGACAGGGTCAGATACGCAGTATTTT
j_call: TRBJ2-3
clone_size: .
v_call: TRBV28
d_call: TRBD1

cdr3_aa: CASSPRTMGTEAFF
cdr3_nt: TGTGCCAGCAGTCCAAGGACAATGGGGACTGAAGCTTTCTTT
j_call: TRBJ1-1
clone_size: .
v_call: TRBV28
d_call: .

cdr3_aa: CASSYRVSGANVLTF
cdr3_nt: TGCGCCAGCAGCTACAGGGTTTCCGGGGCCAACGTCCTGACTTTC
j_call: TRBJ2-6
clone_size: .
v_call: TRBV4-1
d_call: .

cdr3_aa: CASSLTRVTDTQYF
cdr3_nt: TGTGCCAGCAGCCTAACTAGAGTCACAGATACGCAGTATTTT
j_call: TRBJ2-3
clone_size: .
v_call: TRBV28
d_call: .